Sequencing of this TCR beta chain was carried out in a study of T-cell reconstitution after alpha-beta-depleted transplantation in children. Whole-study findings and limits: Two months or so post-transplant, alpha-beta T cells reportedly derived from several hundred expanded graft clones. Once a year had passed after transplant, T-cell counts and diversity came mostly from newly produced T cells. Several patients had high TCRbeta diversity at day 60; it came from surviving recipient T cells and thymic progenitors.

Researchers prepared the TCRbeta library using unique molecular identifiers, the study reports. MiXCR, run by TCRdb on the PCR reads, gives a single entry per CDR3 protein. The data show roughly 50,000 distinct CDR3 sequences, 44% seen once. In its sample, this clonotype was seen a few times. Its cognate antigen is unknown. The sequence was obtained from a male patient younger than 18 who had a stem cell transplant for acute lymphoblastic leukemia, so the T cells may come from the graft donor. This material consisted of PBMCs, mostly from graft donor cells, taken 360 days after TCRalphabeta/CD19-depleted stem cell transplant.

The CDR3 coding sequence is TGTGCCAGCAGCCGCGGGACAGGTGATGAAGCTTTCTTT. Its protein is CASSRGTGDEAFF. V gene TRBV27 combines with J gene TRBJ1-1; TRBD1 aligns across 8 bases. The CDR3 loop spans 13 amino acids. Germline CDR1 is MNHEY and CDR2 is SMNVEV (reference sequence). V lost 6 bases, J lost 7 bases, and 7 bases stayed unmatched.